This T cell receptor (beta chain) is from a study of lymphopenia after photon versus proton radiotherapy. Sequencing used immunoSEQ multiplex PCR; TCRdb keeps in-frame clones, though not all of them. The sample carries approximately 40,000 clones, about 86% recorded once. Turning to this clone: Its specificity is unknown.

The junction had 10 bases not matched to a gene; V was cut back by 1 base and J by 3 bases. This CDR3 spans 17 amino acids. The V gene's germline CDR1 is SGHRS and CDR2 YFSETQ. Study results and caveats: Photon-treated patients lost naive T cells and TCR diversity; proton-treated stayed stable. Oligoclonal CD8+ Temra expansion after nadir drove photon patients' diversity drop.

This sample comprised peripheral blood, obtained from a patient treated with proton-based radiotherapy. This chain uses TRBV5-1 with TRBJ2-3, with 8 bases aligning to TRBD2. The sequence was obtained from a woman in her 70s with pancreatic cancer. Some clones in this sample may be carry-over from other donors' samples. CDR3 sequence reads: CASSLWVASGRTDTQYF. The CDR3 region has the DNA TGCGCCAGCAGCTTGTGGGTGGCCAGCGGGAGAACAGATACGCAGTATTTT.